This TCR beta chain was identified during a study of vaccination and CD4 T cells after COVID-19. Overall study context: Spike peptides, overlapping and drawn from SARS-CoV-2, HCoV-NL63, HCoV-OC43 and HCoV-229E, were used to stimulate cells.

Sample treatment: approximately nine-day PBMC culture with coronavirus spike peptide pools or control peptides (ViraFEST assay). Unexposed donor CD4+ T cells predated the COVID-19 pandemic, collected 2011-2018. A word on this clonotype: Its antigen is undetermined.

Sequenced with the Oncomine TCR Beta short-read assay was DNA taken from cultured CD4+ T cells. TCRdb reprocessed the PCR reads via MiXCR and lists one record per CDR3 protein. The sample gives nearly 8,500 distinct CDR3 sequences, around 35% of which show up once; 29% is in the top ten. The sequence was collected from a human donor in good health. Specimen: CD4+ T cells from blood, cultured in vitro.

The CDR3 bases are TGCAGTGCTAGAGACGACAGCTGGTCGAACACCGGGGAGCTGTTTTTT. The encoded protein is CSARDDSWSNTGELFF. This chain connects TRBV20-1 to TRBJ2-2; D perhaps matches TRBD1 (5 bases). Germline CDR1 DFQATT, CDR2 SNEGSKA (reference sequence). Trimming stripped 0 bases from V and 0 bases from J, with 11 bases between. The length of the CDR3 is 16 residues.